A single sample gave rise to the 22 T cell receptor beta chains below, sequenced in a study of Ad26.COV2.S vaccination and SARS-CoV-2 variants (dated by TCRdb to about 2021). The intended sense of this specimen's treatment or condition label: 19 received Ad26.COV2.S at low or high dose, single or two shots; 5 received placebo; per-sample allocation not given. For vaccine and placebo recipients, the sequenced repertoires came from samples collected on day 63 after the first injection. Library preparation was by the immunoSEQ multiplex PCR assay. The table was pulled from immuneACCESS by TCRdb, which kept in-frame rearrangements only. Such tables lose some clones; where checked, under half of the loss comes from unresolved V genes, and the rest has no known cause. The sample records approximately 300,000 clones, just over 85% of which are singletons. Together, the top ten hold approximately 2% of the sample.

The sample was peripheral blood, taken in a trial of Ad26.COV2.S vaccine versus placebo. These receptors were collected from a person aged 18-65 years who received the Ad26.COV2.S COVID-19 vaccine or a placebo.

The chain is built from TRBV5-8 and TRBJ1-5, with D possibly TRBD1 on 5 matching bases. Per the germline V gene, CDR1 is SGHTS and CDR2 is YDEGEE. With 3 bases removed from V and 3 bases from J, the gap between germline ends came to 10 bases. The CDR3 loop spans 14 amino acids. The CDR3 DNA reads as TGTGCCAGCAGCTCCCGACAGCCCAATCAGCCCCAGCATTTT. Translated, it gives CASSSRQPNQPQHF.

The CDR3 coding sequence is TGTGCCACCACGACAGCCCTCAACTATGGCTACACCTTC. Amino acid sequence: CATTTALNYGYTF. The V and J genes are TRBV6-6 and TRBJ1-2; D is perhaps TRBD1 (5 bases). V lost 10 bases to trimming and J lost 2 bases, with 14 bases between them. This CDR3 region has 13 residues. The germline gives CDR1 MNHNY, CDR2 SVGAGI (reference sequence).

Details on this clone: The sample holds other DNA sequences that translate to the same CDR3. The gene calls are TRBV7-2 and TRBJ2-5; D uncertain. Trimming removed 3 bases from V and 1 base from J, with 9 bases in between. The CDR3 runs 14 residues. Germline CDR1 SGHTA, CDR2 FQGNSA. Here the CDR3 reads CASSLGLVQETQYF. CDR3 nucleotides: TGTGCCAGCAGCTTGGGCTTAGTCCAAGAGACCCAGTACTTC.

The gene calls are TRBV5-1 and TRBJ2-3, with 8 bases matching TRBD2. The ends lost 4 bases at V and 1 base at J; junction bases unmatched: 5. The germline V gene encodes CDR1 SGHRS and CDR2 YFSETQ. This CDR3 has 15 amino acids. The CDR3 reads CASSPRGAGTDTQYF. In DNA, the CDR3 is TGCGCCAGCAGCCCGCGGGGGGCGGGCACAGATACGCAGTATTTT. Full variable domain (remainder filled in from reference TRBV5-1 and TRBJ2-3): KAGVTQTPRYLIKTRGQQVTLSCSPISGHRSVSWYQQTPGQGLQFLFEYFSETQRNKGNFPGRFSGRQFSNSRSEMNVSTLELGDSALYLCASSPRGAGTDTQYFGPGTRLTVL.

This CDR3 is CASSERTGGNTEAFF. The CDR3 bases are TGCGCCAGCAGCGAGAGGACAGGGGGTAACACTGAAGCTTTCTTT. The chain couples TRBV5-1 to TRBJ1-1; 10 positions agree with TRBD1. The CDR3 contains 15 residues. The V gene end was trimmed by 4 bases and the J gene end by 2 bases; junction bases not matched to a gene: 5. In germline, CDR1 is SGHRS, CDR2 YFSETQ.

This rearrangement joins TRBV4-3 to TRBJ2-7; tentatively, D is TRBD1 (5 bases). The CDR3 is 15 residues long. The ends were cut back, 4 bases at V and 2 bases at J, with 15 bases in the middle. Germline V lookup: CDR1 LGHNA, CDR2 YSLEER. CDR3 amino acids: CASSRDLTGPYEQYF. CDR3 in DNA: TGCGCCAGCAGCCGAGACTTAACAGGACCCTACGAGCAGTACTTC.

This clone was seen ten or more times. This sequence joins TRBV7-9 and TRBJ2-7; D not certain. Trimming pared 1 base from V and 2 bases from J, leaving 9 bases between. CDR3 length equals 14 residues. CDR1 and CDR2 from the germline V gene are SEHNR and FQNEAQ (reference sequence). CDR3 loop: CASSLGDIPYEQYF. In DNA form, the CDR3 reads TGTGCCAGCAGCTTAGGAGACATACCCTACGAGCAGTACTTC.

The V and J genes are TRBV3-1 (or the pseudogene TRBV3-2) and TRBJ1-2; the D gene is possibly TRBD1 (5 bases). This CDR3 spans 15 amino acids. V gave up 5 bases and J gave up 2 bases, with 15 bases separating them. The V gene's germline CDR1 is LGHDT and CDR2 YNNKEL (reference sequence). This CDR3 is CASSSPGRTNYGYTF. The DNA for the CDR3 is TGTGCCAGCAGCTCTCCGGGACGGACGAACTATGGCTACACCTTC.

This chain joins TRBV5-5 and TRBJ1-1; D is possibly TRBD1 (5 bases). With 2 bases removed from V and 1 base from J, the gap between germline ends came to 9 bases. CDR1 is SGHKS and CDR2 is YYEKEE in the germline V gene (reference sequence). The CDR3 totals 14 residues. CDR3 region: CASSLIQANTEAFF. The CDR3 bases are TGTGCCAGCAGCTTAATACAGGCGAACACTGAAGCTTTCTTT.

The gene calls are TRBV4-2 and TRBJ1-2; D uncertain. Per germline, CDR1 LGHNA and CDR2 YNFKEQ. There are 16 residues in the CDR3. V lost 0 bases and J lost 1, with 12 bases in between. The CDR3 DNA sequence: TGTGCCAGCAGCCAAGAAAGCTCGCGAATTAACTATGGCTACACCTTC. It is translated as CASSQESSRINYGYTF.

This clone was found once. For the CDR3, the DNA is TGTGCCAGTAGTGCACAGGTTAAGGACTATGGCTACACCTTC. This encodes CASSAQVKDYGYTF. This rearrangement joins TRBV19 to TRBJ1-2; a possible D gene is TRBD1 (5 bases). This CDR3 has 14 residues. Looked up from germline, CDR1 is LNHDA and CDR2 is SQIVND (reference sequence). V lost 5 bases to trimming and J lost 3 bases, with 13 bases between them.

V gene TRBV12-5 combines with J gene TRBJ1-4; 8 positions match TRBD1. Germline-derived CDR1 and CDR2 are LGHNT and FRNRAP. This CDR3 has 16 residues. With 0 bases clipped from V and 4 bases from J, the junction kept 4 bases outside the gene matches. The CDR3 DNA follows: TGTGCTAGTGGTTTGGTGGTAGGACAGGGTAATGAAAAACTGTTTTTT. Its translation: CASGLVVGQGNEKLFF.

V usage is TRBV9 and J usage is TRBJ1-2; 7 nucleotides match TRBD1. The germline CDR1 and CDR2 sequences are SGDLS and YYNGEE. The CDR3 is made up of 18 amino acids. J lost 1 base, V lost 3 bases, and 15 bases had no gene match. The CDR3 loop reads CASSDTQRGRGVNYGYTF. In nucleotides, the CDR3 is TGTGCCAGCAGCGACACTCAGAGGGGGCGCGGGGTTAACTATGGCTACACCTTC.

The J gene is TRBJ1-1, the V gene TRBV11-3; no firm D call. The germline gives CDR1 SGHNT, CDR2 YENEEA. V dropped 5 bases and J dropped 0 bases, with 10 bases sitting between them. This CDR3 comprises 14 residues. The CDR3 DNA follows: TGTGCCAGCAGCCCAACGGCTATGAACACTGAAGCTTTCTTT. As protein: CASSPTAMNTEAFF.

This rearrangement joins TRBV2 to TRBJ1-1; 8 bases match TRBD1. Trimming cost V 5 bases and J 4 bases; bases outside gene matches: 6. Germline lookup yields CDR1 SNHLY and CDR2 FYNNEI. The CDR3 sequence is 14 residues long. The CDR3 bases are TGTGCCAGCAGTACCAGGGGGCGCGTCACTGAAGCTTTCTTT. This codes for CASSTRGRVTEAFF. Using reference TRBV2 and TRBJ1-1 for the parts outside the CDR3, the full variable domain is EPEVTQTPSHQVTQMGQEVILRCVPISNHLYFYWYRQILGQKVEFLVSFYNNEISEKSEIFDDQFSVERPDGSNFTLKIRSTKLEDSAMYFCASSTRGRVTEAFFGQGTRLTVV.

The J gene is TRBJ1-1, the V gene TRBV3-1 (or the pseudogene TRBV3-2); possibly TRBD1 for D (6 bases). The CDR3 runs 15 residues. Germline lookup yields CDR1 LGHDT and CDR2 YNNKEL (reference sequence). Trimming pared 7 bases from V and 1 base from J, leaving 16 bases between. The DNA of the CDR3 is TGTGCCAGCACCCCTACCGACAGGAGGAACACTGAAGCTTTCTTT. The encoded protein is CASTPTDRRNTEAFF.

In DNA form, the CDR3 reads TGTGCCAGCAGTTACCTACAGGGTTTCCGGATTTACGAGCAGTACTTC. It translates to CASSYLQGFRIYEQYF. The chain couples TRBV6-2 or TRBV6-3 to TRBJ2-7; weak D call: TRBD1 (6 bases). There are 16 residues in the CDR3. Germline lookup yields CDR1 MNHEY and CDR2 SVGEGT. V gave up 2 bases and J gave up 4 bases, with 18 bases separating them.

The genes are TRBV6-2 or TRBV6-3 and TRBJ1-2, with 7 positions matching TRBD1. CDR1 and CDR2 (germline): MNHEY, SVGEGT. CDR3 size: 14 residues. The junction had 11 bases not matched to a gene; V was cut back by 5 bases and J by 8 bases. CDR3 in amino acids: CASSLGTALWGYTF. The CDR3, as DNA: TGTGCCAGCAGTCTCGGGACAGCTCTATGGGGCTACACCTTC.

In DNA, the CDR3 is TGCGCCAGCAGCCAAGATACGGGGAGCCGTGACTATGGCTACACCTTC. Translation gives CASSQDTGSRDYGYTF. This rearrangement joins TRBV4-3 to TRBJ1-2, with unresolved D. The CDR3 has 16 residues. In germline, CDR1 is LGHNA, CDR2 YSLEER. Trimming cost V 0 bases and J 3 bases, with 14 bases left between them.

The V call is TRBV2, the J call TRBJ2-7; possibly TRBD2 for D (5 bases). V lost 3 bases and J 3 bases, leaving 18 bases between the germline ends. Germline CDR1 reads SNHLY; CDR2 reads FYNNEI. The CDR3 sequence is 16 residues long. The CDR3 loop reads CASSEPPRDLGYEQYF. CDR3 sequence (DNA): TGTGCCAGCAGTGAGCCCCCGAGGGATCTTGGCTACGAGCAGTACTTC.

This clone was observed once. The CDR3 protein is CASSDAGYGYTF. Written as DNA, the CDR3 is TGTGCCAGCAGTGACGCAGGCTATGGCTACACCTTC. The V and J genes are TRBV2 and TRBJ1-2; D is unclear. The CDR3 loop spans 12 amino acids. Germline V gives CDR1 SNHLY, CDR2 FYNNEI. The ends were cut back, 3 bases at V and 4 bases at J, with 6 bases in the middle. The full variable domain, in which reference TRBV2 and TRBJ1-2 provide the parts outside the CDR3, is EPEVTQTPSHQVTQMGQEVILRCVPISNHLYFYWYRQILGQKVEFLVSFYNNEISEKSEIFDDQFSVERPDGSNFTLKIRSTKLEDSAMYFCASSDAGYGYTFGSGTRLTVV.

This clone was seen a few times. The CDR3 DNA reads TGCGCCAGCAGCCGGGACGTACGTAGCGCAACTAATGAAAAACTGTTTTTT. Amino acids: CASSRDVRSATNEKLFF. The chain employs TRBV5-1 and TRBJ1-4, with a possible D match to TRBD1 (5 bases). This CDR3 spans 17 amino acids. Germline lookup yields CDR1 SGHRS and CDR2 YFSETQ. The V end was cut by 4 bases, the J end by 0 bases, with 16 bases between. The entire variable domain, with the rest obtained from reference TRBV5-1 and TRBJ1-4, is as follows: KAGVTQTPRYLIKTRGQQVTLSCSPISGHRSVSWYQQTPGQGLQFLFEYFSETQRNKGNFPGRFSGRQFSNSRSEMNVSTLELGDSALYLCASSRDVRSATNEKLFFGSGTQLSVL.